The 10 T cell receptor beta chains presented below share a single source sample, sequenced in a study of vaccination and CD4 T cells after COVID-19. No antigen has been identified for these receptors. Time point of the sample: late sampling 161 to 241 days after vaccination in a few convalescent patients. Treatment denoted: roughly nine-day PBMC culture with coronavirus spike peptide pools or control peptides (ViraFEST assay). Sequencing of the DNA from cultured CD4+ T cells was carried out with the Oncomine TCR Beta short-read assay. MiXCR was run by TCRdb on the PCR reads, yielding one entry per CDR3 protein. The data contain approximately 18,000 distinct CDR3 sequences, around 43% of them seen just once; the ten biggest clones take up roughly 17%. The starting material was CD4+ T cells from blood, cultured in vitro, obtained about 7 months after SARS-CoV-2 vaccination. Receptors were obtained from a human donor who had recovered from COVID-19.

In its sample, this clonotype was seen a few times. The J gene is TRBJ1-1, the V gene TRBV6-1; D unclear. V shed 0 bases and J shed 7 bases, with 9 bases lying between them. The CDR3 has 13 residues. From germline, CDR1 is MNHNS and CDR2 SASEGT. For the CDR3, the DNA is TGTGCCAGCAGTGAAGCGCTTCGGGGTGAAGCTTTCTTT. It encodes CASSEALRGEAFF.

This clonotype has only a few counts. This chain links TRBV6-1 with TRBJ1-5; 7 bases line up with TRBD1. The CDR3 totals 13 residues. With V trimmed by 7 bases and J by 6 bases, 6 bases remained unmatched. Per germline, CDR1 MNHNS and CDR2 SASEGT. This CDR3 is CASKRQGFQPQHF. CDR3 DNA sequence: TGTGCCAGCAAACGACAGGGTTTTCAGCCCCAGCATTTT.

This clonotype has only a few counts. CDR3 in amino acids: CSARDPLVADTQYF. Written as DNA, the CDR3 is TGCAGTGCTAGAGATCCCCTGGTAGCGGATACGCAGTATTTT. The V gene is TRBV20-1, the J gene TRBJ2-3; weak D call: TRBD2 (5 bases). The V and J ends lost 0 bases and 6 bases respectively, with 13 bases between them. The germline V gene has CDR1 DFQATT and CDR2 SNEGSKA (reference sequence). CDR3 length equals 14 residues.

The rearrangement links TRBV6-5 to TRBJ2-7; no reliable D call. The CDR3 has 11 residues. Germline assignment: CDR1 MNHEY and CDR2 SVGAGI. With 3 bases removed from V and 5 bases from J, the gap between germline ends came to 5 bases. The CDR3 loop reads CASSYLNEQYF. The CDR3 DNA reads TGTGCCAGCAGTTATTTAAACGAGCAGTACTTC.

This clonotype was counted a single time. The chain combines TRBV18 with TRBJ2-6; 7 bases agree with TRBD2. This CDR3 is 15 amino acids long. The germline V gene has CDR1 KGHSH and CDR2 LQKENI. Germline trimming cut 4 bases from V and 4 bases from J; bases unmatched to any gene: 4. The CDR3 sequence is CASSRGLSGANVLTF. Here the CDR3 DNA reads TGTGCCAGCTCACGGGGACTATCCGGGGCCAACGTCCTGACTTTC.

The V gene is TRBV24-1, the J gene TRBJ2-5; 7 nucleotides agree with TRBD1. Germline trimming cut 4 bases from V and 1 base from J; bases unmatched to any gene: 2. Germline CDR1 and CDR2: KGHDR and SFDVKD. The CDR3 totals 14 residues. The CDR3 DNA reads TGTGCCACCAGTGAACAGGGGCGCCAAGAGACCCAGTACTTC. Its protein product is CATSEQGRQETQYF.

This clonotype occurred a few times. The rearrangement uses TRBV6-1 and TRBJ1-1; 7 positions agree with TRBD1. Germline trimming cut 5 bases from V and 12 bases from J; bases unmatched to any gene: 12. In germline, CDR1 is MNHNS, CDR2 SASEGT. This CDR3 contains 13 residues. CDR3 in DNA: TGTGCCAGCAGTCTTAGACAGGGAACGAACCCTTTCTTT. Amino acid sequence: CASSLRQGTNPFF.

The rearrangement links TRBV5-4 to TRBJ2-5, with 14 positions matching TRBD2. CDR1 and CDR2 (germline): SGHNT, YYREEE (reference sequence). V lost 3 bases and J lost 3; bases outside the gene matches: 4. The CDR3 is made up of 16 amino acids. The CDR3 bases are TGTGCCAGCAGCTCCGTGACTAGCGGGAGGGAAGAGACCCAGTACTTC. It codes for CASSSVTSGREETQYF.

This rearrangement joins TRBV19 to TRBJ2-7; D gene unclear. Between the trimmed V and J ends, which lost 2 bases and 7 bases, there was a span of 18 bases. The CDR3 spans 15 residues. CDR1 is LNHDA and CDR2 is SQIVND in the germline V gene (reference sequence). The DNA of the CDR3 is TGTGCCAGTAGTATAAACCCGGACCGATACTTGGAGCAGTACTTC. This gives the protein CASSINPDRYLEQYF.

This rearrangement joins TRBV20-1 to TRBJ2-3, with 10 positions matching TRBD2. V trimming: 6 bases; J trimming: 3 bases; junction bases outside the gene matches: 9. The CDR3 is 15 residues long. Germline lookup yields CDR1 DFQATT and CDR2 SNEGSKA (reference sequence). Written as DNA, the CDR3 is TGCAGTGCCACATCCGCTAGCGGGGGAACAGATACGCAGTATTTT. Its translation: CSATSASGGTDTQYF.